The present T cell receptor (beta chain) was sequenced within a study of T-cell reconstitution after alpha-beta-depleted transplantation in children. The CDR3 runs 12 residues. V shed 6 bases, J shed 7 bases, and the junction held 5 bases outside the gene matches. Germline V gene sequence: CDR1 MNHEY, CDR2 SVGEGT. As it was prepared, the TCRbeta library received unique molecular identifiers. From the PCR reads, TCRdb called clonotypes with MiXCR, one entry per CDR3 protein. This table has some 350,000 distinct CDR3 sequences, 15% to 20% appearing once. There are a few counts of this clonotype. Its antigen is undetermined. Study-level findings and limits: Roughly two months post-transplant, alpha-beta T cells reportedly originated from several hundred graft clones that had expanded. Recipient T cells and thymic progenitors that survived gave rise to the high TCRbeta diversity observed at day 60 in some patients. Diversity and T-cell counts at one year after transplant derived mostly from new T cells.

The clonotype was recovered from a male patient between 2 and 10 years old who had a stem cell transplant for acute lymphoblastic leukemia, so the T cells may come from the graft donor. The chain combines TRBV6-2 or TRBV6-3 with TRBJ1-1; 7 bases are a match to TRBD1. Here the sequenced sample was PBMCs, mostly from graft donor cells, taken 360 days after TCRalphabeta/CD19-depleted stem cell transplant. The CDR3 DNA reads as TGTGCCAGCAGCCTCAGGGGGGGTGAAGCTTTCTTT. It codes for CASSLRGGEAFF.